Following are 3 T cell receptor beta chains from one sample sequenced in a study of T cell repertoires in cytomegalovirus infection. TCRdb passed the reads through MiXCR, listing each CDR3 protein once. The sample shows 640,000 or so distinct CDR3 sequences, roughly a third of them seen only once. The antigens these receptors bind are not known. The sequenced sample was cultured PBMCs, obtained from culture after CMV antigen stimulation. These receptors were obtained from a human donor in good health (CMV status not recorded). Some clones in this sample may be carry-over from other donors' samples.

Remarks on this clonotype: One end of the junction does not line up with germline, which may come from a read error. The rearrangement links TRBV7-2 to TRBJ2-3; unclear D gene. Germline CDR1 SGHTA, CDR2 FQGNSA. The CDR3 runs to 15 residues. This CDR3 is CASSLDRFRTHTKYF. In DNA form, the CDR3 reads TGTGCCAGCAGCTTAGACCGTTTCCGGACGCATACGAAGTATTTT. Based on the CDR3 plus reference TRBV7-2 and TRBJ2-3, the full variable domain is GAGVSQSPSNKVTEKGKDVELRCDPISGHTALYWYRQSLGQGLEFLIYFQGNSAPDKSGLPSDRFSAERTGGSVSTLTIQRTQQEDSAVYLCASSLDRFRTHTKYFGPGTRLTVL.

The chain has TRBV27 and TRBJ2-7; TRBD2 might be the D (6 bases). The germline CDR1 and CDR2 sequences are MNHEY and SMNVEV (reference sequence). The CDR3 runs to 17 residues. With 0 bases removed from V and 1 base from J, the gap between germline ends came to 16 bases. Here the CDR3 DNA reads TGTGCCAGCAGTTTATCGATGGCGGGGTATTTTTCCTACGAGCAGTACTTC. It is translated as CASSLSMAGYFSYEQYF.

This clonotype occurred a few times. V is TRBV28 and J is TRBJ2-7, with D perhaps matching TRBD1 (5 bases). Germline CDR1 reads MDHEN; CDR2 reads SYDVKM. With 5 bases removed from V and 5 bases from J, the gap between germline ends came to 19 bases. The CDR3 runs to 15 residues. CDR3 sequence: CASSAAGHPPHEQYF. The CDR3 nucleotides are TGTGCCAGCAGTGCGGCCGGACACCCGCCCCACGAGCAGTACTTC.